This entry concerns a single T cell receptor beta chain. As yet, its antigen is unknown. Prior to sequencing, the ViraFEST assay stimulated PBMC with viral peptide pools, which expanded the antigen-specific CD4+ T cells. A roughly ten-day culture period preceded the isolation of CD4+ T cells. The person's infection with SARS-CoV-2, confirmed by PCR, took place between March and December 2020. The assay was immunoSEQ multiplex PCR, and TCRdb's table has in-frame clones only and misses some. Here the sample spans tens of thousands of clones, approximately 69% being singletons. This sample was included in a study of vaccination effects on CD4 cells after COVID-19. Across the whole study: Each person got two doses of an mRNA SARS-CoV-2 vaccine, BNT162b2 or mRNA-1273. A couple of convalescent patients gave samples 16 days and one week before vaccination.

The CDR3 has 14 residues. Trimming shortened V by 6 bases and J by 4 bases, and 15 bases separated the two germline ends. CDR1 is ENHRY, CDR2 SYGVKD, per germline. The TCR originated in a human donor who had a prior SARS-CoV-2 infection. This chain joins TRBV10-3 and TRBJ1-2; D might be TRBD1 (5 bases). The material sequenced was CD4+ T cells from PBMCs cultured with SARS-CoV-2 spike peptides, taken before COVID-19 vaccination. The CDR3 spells CAIRLQGLSYGYTF. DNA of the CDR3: TGTGCCATCAGACTTCAGGGTCTCAGCTATGGCTACACCTTC.